The clone carrying this T cell receptor (beta chain) was observed a single time. Its antigen is still unknown. Germline and junction disagree at one end, which may indicate a read error. This sample was taken from a study of cytomegalovirus exposure and HLA in healthy donors. Study-wide background: Early on, a data release was issued that held roughly 80 million unique TCRs from HLA-typed donors. Study-level findings and limits: Associated with HLA alleles at 0.05 false discovery rate in a later analysis were some 16,000 TCR beta sequences. Roughly uniform depth of sequencing across donors was assumed in presence/absence analyses. A list of about 180 TCR beta chains associated with cytomegalovirus was given.

Germline-derived CDR1 and CDR2 are SEHNR and FQNEAQ (reference sequence). The CDR3 length is 12 residues. 60 Vbeta and 13 Jbeta primers were used in PCR. Only in-frame clones appear in the TCRdb table, and some are missing; sequencing was by immunoSEQ multiplex PCR. In the table there are about 80,000 clones, around 79% of which are singletons. Sequenced sample: PBMCs. J is TRBJ1-5 and V is TRBV7-9; D call uncertain. This TCR derives from a human donor in good health. The CDR3 reads CSSSPQDQPQHF. CDR3 DNA: TGTTCCAGCAGCCCGCAGGATCAGCCCCAGCATTTT.